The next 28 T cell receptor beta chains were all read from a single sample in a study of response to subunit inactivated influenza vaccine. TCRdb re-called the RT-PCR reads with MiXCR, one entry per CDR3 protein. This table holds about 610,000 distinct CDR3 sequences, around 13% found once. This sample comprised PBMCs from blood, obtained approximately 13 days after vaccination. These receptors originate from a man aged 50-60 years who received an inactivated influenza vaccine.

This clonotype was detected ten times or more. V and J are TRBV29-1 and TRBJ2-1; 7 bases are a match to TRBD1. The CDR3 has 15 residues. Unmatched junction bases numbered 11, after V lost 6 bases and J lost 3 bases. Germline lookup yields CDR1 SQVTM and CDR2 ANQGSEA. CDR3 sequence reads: CSVPPPGQIYNEQFF. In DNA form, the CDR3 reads TGCAGCGTCCCCCCTCCGGGACAGATCTACAATGAGCAGTTCTTC.

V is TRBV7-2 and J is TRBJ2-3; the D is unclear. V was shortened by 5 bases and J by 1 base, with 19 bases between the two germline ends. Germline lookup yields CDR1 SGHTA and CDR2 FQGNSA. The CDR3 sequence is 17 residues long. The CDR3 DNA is TGTGCCAGCAGCACCTCCGCCCACCGTGGGGGCACAGATACGCAGTATTTT. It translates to CASSTSAHRGGTDTQYF.

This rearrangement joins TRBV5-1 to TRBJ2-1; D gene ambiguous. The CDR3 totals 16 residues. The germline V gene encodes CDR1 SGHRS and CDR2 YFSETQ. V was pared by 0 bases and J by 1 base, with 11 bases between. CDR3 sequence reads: CASSLASPRSYNEQFF. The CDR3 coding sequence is TGCGCCAGCAGCTTGGCGTCCCCCAGGTCCTACAATGAGCAGTTCTTC.

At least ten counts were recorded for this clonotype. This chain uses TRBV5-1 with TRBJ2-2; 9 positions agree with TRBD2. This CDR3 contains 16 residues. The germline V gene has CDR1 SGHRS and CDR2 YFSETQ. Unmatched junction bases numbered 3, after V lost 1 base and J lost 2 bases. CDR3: CASSLLAGPNTGELFF. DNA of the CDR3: TGCGCCAGCAGCTTGCTAGCGGGGCCAAACACCGGGGAGCTGTTTTTT. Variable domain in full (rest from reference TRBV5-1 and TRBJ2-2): KAGVTQTPRYLIKTRGQQVTLSCSPISGHRSVSWYQQTPGQGLQFLFEYFSETQRNKGNFPGRFSGRQFSNSRSEMNVSTLELGDSALYLCASSLLAGPNTGELFFGEGSRLTVL.

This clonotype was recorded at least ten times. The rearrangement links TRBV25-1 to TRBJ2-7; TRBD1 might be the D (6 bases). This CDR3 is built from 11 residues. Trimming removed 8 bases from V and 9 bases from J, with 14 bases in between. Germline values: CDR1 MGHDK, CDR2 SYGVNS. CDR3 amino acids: CASRTAKLQYF. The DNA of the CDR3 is TGTGCCAGCCGGACAGCCAAGTTGCAGTACTTC.

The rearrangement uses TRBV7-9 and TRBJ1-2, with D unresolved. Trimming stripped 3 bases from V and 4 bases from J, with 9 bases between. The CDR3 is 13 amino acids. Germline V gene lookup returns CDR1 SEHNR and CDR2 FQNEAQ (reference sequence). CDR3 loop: CASSLEPAYGYTF. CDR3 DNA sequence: TGTGCCAGCAGCTTGGAGCCCGCCTATGGCTACACCTTC.

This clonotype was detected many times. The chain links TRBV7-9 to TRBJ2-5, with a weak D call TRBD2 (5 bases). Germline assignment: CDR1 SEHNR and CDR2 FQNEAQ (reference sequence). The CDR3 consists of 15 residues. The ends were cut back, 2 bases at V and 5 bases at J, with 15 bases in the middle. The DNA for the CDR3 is TGTGCCAGCAGCTTATTGTTCGGGGTCGGGGAGACCCAGTACTTC. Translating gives CASSLLFGVGETQYF.

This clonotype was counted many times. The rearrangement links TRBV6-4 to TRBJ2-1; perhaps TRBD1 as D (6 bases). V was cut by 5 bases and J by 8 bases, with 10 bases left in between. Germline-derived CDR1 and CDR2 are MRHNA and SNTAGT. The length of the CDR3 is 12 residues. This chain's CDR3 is CASSLQGDEQFF. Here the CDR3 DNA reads TGTGCCAGCAGTTTACAGGGAGATGAGCAGTTCTTC.

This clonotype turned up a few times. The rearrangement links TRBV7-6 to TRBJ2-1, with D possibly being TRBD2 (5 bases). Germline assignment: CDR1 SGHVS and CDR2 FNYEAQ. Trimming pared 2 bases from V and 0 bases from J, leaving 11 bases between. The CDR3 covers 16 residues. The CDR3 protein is CASSLLAQSSYNEQFF. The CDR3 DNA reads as TGTGCCAGCAGCTTACTAGCACAAAGCTCCTACAATGAGCAGTTCTTC.

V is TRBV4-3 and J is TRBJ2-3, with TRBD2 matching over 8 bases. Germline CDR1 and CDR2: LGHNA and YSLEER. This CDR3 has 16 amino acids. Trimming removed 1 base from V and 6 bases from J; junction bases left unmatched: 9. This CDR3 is CASSQGGTRSFDTQYF. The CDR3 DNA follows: TGCGCCAGCAGCCAAGGGGGGACTAGGTCGTTTGATACGCAGTATTTT.

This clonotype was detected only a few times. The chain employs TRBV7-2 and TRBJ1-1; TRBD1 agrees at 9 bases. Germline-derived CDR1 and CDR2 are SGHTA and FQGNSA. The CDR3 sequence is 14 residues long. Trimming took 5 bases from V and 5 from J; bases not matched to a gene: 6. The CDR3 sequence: CASSRQGERTEAFF. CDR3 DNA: TGTGCCAGCAGCCGACAGGGGGAACGAACTGAAGCTTTCTTT. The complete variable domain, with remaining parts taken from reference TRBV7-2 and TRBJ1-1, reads GAGVSQSPSNKVTEKGKDVELRCDPISGHTALYWYRQSLGQGLEFLIYFQGNSAPDKSGLPSDRFSAERTGGSVSTLTIQRTQQEDSAVYLCASSRQGERTEAFFGQGTRLTVV.

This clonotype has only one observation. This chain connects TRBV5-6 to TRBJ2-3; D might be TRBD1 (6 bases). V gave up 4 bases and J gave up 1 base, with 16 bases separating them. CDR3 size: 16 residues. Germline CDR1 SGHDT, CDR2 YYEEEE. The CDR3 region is CASSRGMTQRTDTQYF. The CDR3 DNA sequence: TGTGCCAGCAGCAGGGGGATGACCCAACGCACAGATACGCAGTATTTT. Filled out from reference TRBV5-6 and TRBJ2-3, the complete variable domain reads DAGVTQSPTHLIKTRGQQVTLRCSPKSGHDTVSWYQQALGQGPQFIFQYYEEEERQRGNFPDRFSGHQFPNYSSELNVNALLLGDSALYLCASSRGMTQRTDTQYFGPGTRLTVL.

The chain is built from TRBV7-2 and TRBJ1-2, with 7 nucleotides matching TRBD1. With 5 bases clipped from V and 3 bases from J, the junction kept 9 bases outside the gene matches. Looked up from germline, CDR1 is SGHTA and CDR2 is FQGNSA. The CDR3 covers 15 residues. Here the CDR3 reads CASSLHQGVDYGYTF. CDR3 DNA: TGTGCCAGCAGCCTACACCAGGGGGTTGACTATGGCTACACCTTC.

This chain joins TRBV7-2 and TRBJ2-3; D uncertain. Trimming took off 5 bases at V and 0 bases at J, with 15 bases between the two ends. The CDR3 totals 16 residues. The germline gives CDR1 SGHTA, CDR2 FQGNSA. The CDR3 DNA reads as TGTGCCAGCAGCCCAATGGGATATACTAGCACAGATACGCAGTATTTT. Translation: CASSPMGYTSTDTQYF.

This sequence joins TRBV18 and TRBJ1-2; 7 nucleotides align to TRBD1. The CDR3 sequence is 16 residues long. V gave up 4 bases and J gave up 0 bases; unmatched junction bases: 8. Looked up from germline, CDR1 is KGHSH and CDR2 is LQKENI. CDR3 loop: CASSLGQSSANYGYTF. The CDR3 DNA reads TGTGCCAGCTCACTGGGACAGAGTTCAGCTAACTATGGCTACACCTTC.

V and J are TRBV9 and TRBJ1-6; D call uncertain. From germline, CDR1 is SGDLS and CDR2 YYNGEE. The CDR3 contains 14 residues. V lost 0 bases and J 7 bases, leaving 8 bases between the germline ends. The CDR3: CASSVGGENSPLHF. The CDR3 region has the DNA TGTGCCAGCAGCGTAGGGGGTGAAAATTCACCCCTCCACTTT.

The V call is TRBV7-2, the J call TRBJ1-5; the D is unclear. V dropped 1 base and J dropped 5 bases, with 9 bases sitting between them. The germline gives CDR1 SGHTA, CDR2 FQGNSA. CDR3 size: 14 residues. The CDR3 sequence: CASSLGSYYQPQHF. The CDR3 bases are TGTGCCAGCAGCTTAGGATCTTACTATCAGCCCCAGCATTTT.

CDR3: CASSKGQGFEQYF. The CDR3, as DNA: TGTGCCAGCAGCAAAGGACAGGGTTTCGAGCAGTACTTC. The rearrangement uses TRBV3-1 and TRBJ2-7, with TRBD1 matching 8 bases. Per the germline V gene, CDR1 is LGHDT and CDR2 is YNNKEL (reference sequence). V trimming: 5 bases; J trimming: 6 bases; junction bases outside the gene matches: 6. The CDR3 spans 13 residues.

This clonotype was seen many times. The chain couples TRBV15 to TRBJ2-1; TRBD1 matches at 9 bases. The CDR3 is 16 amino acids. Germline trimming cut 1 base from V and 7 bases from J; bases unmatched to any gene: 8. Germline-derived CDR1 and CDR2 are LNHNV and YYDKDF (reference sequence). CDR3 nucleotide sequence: TGTGCCACCAGCAGAGGTCCGACAGGGGGTAATAATGAGCAGTTCTTC. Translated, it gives CATSRGPTGGNNEQFF.

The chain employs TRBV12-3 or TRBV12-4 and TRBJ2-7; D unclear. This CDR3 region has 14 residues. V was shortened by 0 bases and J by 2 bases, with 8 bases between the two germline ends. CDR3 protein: CASSLAATAYEQYF. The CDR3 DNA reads TGTGCCAGCAGTTTAGCAGCCACAGCCTACGAGCAGTACTTC.

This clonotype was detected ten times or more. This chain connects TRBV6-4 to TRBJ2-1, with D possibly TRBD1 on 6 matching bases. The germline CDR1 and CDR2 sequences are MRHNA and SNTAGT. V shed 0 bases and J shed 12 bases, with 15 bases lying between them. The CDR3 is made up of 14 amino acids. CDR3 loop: CASSDSKRGGVQFF. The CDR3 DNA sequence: TGTGCCAGCAGTGACTCCAAAAGAGGGGGAGTGCAGTTCTTC.

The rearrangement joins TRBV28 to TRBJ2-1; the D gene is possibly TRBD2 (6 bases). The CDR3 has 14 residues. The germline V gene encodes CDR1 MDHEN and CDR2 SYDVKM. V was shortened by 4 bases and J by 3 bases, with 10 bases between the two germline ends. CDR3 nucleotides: TGTGCCAGCAGTTGGAGGGCCAGCTACAATGAGCAGTTCTTC. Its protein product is CASSWRASYNEQFF.

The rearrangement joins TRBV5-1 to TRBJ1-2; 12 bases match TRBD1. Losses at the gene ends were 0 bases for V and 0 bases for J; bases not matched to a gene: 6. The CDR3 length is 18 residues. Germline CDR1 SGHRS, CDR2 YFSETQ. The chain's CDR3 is CASSLAGTGGTANYGYTF. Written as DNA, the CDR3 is TGCGCCAGCAGCTTGGCCGGGACAGGGGGCACGGCTAACTATGGCTACACCTTC.

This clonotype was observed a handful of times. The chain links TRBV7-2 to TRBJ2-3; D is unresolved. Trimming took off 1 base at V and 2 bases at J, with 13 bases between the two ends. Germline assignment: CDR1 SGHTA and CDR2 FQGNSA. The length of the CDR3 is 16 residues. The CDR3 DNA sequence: TGTGCCAGCAGCTTAGTATTGGGTATTACCACAGATACGCAGTATTTT. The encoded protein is CASSLVLGITTDTQYF.

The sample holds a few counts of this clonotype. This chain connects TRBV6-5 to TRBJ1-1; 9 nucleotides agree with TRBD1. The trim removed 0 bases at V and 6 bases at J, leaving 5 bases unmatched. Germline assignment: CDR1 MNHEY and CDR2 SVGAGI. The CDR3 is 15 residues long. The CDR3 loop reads CASSYSGTGRAEAFF. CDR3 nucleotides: TGTGCCAGCAGTTACTCGGGGACAGGGCGGGCTGAAGCTTTCTTT.

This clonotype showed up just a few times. CDR3 loop: CASSLMQSSYEQYF. DNA of the CDR3: TGTGCCAGCAGTTTAATGCAGAGCTCCTACGAGCAGTACTTC. The rearrangement links TRBV12-3 or TRBV12-4 to TRBJ2-7; D remains ambiguous. The CDR3 extends over 14 amino acids. V was shortened by 2 bases and J by 0 bases, with 8 bases between the two germline ends.

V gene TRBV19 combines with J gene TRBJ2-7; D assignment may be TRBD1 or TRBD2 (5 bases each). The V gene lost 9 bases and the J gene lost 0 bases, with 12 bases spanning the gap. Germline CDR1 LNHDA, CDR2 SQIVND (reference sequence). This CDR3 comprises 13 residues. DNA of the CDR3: TGTGCCAGCAAGGGGAGAAGCTCCTACGAGCAGTACTTC. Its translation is CASKGRSSYEQYF. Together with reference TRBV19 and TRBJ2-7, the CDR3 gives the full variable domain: DGGITQSPKYLFRKEGQNVTLSCEQNLNHDAMYWYRQDPGQGLRLIYYSQIVNDFQKGDIAEGYSVSREKKESFPLTVTSAQKNPTAFYLCASKGRSSYEQYFGPGTRLTVT.

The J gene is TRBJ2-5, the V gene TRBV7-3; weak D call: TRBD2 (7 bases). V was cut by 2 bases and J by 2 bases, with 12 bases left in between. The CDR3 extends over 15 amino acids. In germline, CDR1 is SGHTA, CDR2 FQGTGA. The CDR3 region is CASSLAGADQETQYF. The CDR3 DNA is TGTGCCAGCAGCTTAGCGGGGGCCGATCAAGAGACCCAGTACTTC.